The rows below give T cell receptor beta chains drawn from one sample of a study of shared T cell receptors in the human thymus. Sequenced by immunoSEQ multiplex PCR; TCRdb stores in-frame clones only, minus some. The sample includes about 380,000 clones, around 95% seen only once; the top ten take approximately 0.02%. The sequenced material came from thymocytes. The origin of the receptors is a human donor. The CDR3 runs from the conserved cysteine through the conserved F or W. D genes are given only for firm matches. Size is omitted from some rows. Given values are once, few, many or a class for expanded clones.

CDR3 protein: CASRLRQGRNTEAFF
CDR3 DNA: TGTGCCAGCAGGTTAAGACAGGGGAGGAACACTGAAGCTTTCTTT
J gene: TRBJ1-1
V gene: TRBV27
clone size: .
D gene: TRBD1

CDR3 protein: CASSLRGPGDDEQYF
CDR3 DNA: TGTGCCAGCAGTTTACGAGGACCGGGGGACGACGAGCAGTACTTC
J gene: TRBJ2-7
V gene: TRBV28
clone size: .
D gene: .

CDR3 protein: CASSVRTSGTPNEQFF
CDR3 DNA: TGTGCCAGTAGTGTTCGGACTAGCGGGACCCCGAATGAGCAGTTCTTC
J gene: TRBJ2-1
V gene: TRBV19
clone size: .
D gene: TRBD2

CDR3 protein: CASSLSRNTEAFF
CDR3 DNA: TGTGCCAGCAGTTTATCGAGGAACACTGAAGCTTTCTTT
J gene: TRBJ1-1
V gene: TRBV27
clone size: .
D gene: .

CDR3 protein: CASSESGTVTYEQYF
CDR3 DNA: TGTGCCAGCAGTGAATCCGGGACAGTAACCTACGAGCAGTACTTC
J gene: TRBJ2-7
V gene: TRBV25-1
clone size: .
D gene: TRBD1

CDR3 protein: CSVGGRDSLFF
CDR3 DNA: TGCAGCGTGGGGGGCCGAGACAGTCTGTTTTTT
J gene: TRBJ1-4
V gene: TRBV29-1
clone size: .
D gene: .

CDR3 protein: CSVGGVAGGTDTQYF
CDR3 DNA: TGCAGCGTTGGGGGGGTAGCGGGAGGGACAGATACGCAGTATTTT
J gene: TRBJ2-3
V gene: TRBV29-1
clone size: .
D gene: TRBD2

CDR3 protein: CASSLGRSYEQYF
CDR3 DNA: TGTGCCAGCAGTTTAGGCAGGAGCTACGAGCAGTACTTC
J gene: TRBJ2-7
V gene: TRBV27
clone size: .
D gene: .

CDR3 protein: CASSTTYSHVSNYGYTF
CDR3 DNA: TGTGCCAGCTCAACGACTTACTCACACGTGTCCAACTATGGCTACACCTTC
J gene: TRBJ1-2
V gene: TRBV18
clone size: .
D gene: .

CDR3 protein: CASSIGTLSTDTQYF
CDR3 DNA: TGTGCCAGTAGTATAGGGACACTTAGCACAGATACGCAGTATTTT
J gene: TRBJ2-3
V gene: TRBV19
clone size: .
D gene: .

CDR3 protein: CASSQRDGDAAKNIQYF
CDR3 DNA: TGCGCCAGCAGCCAACGGGACGGGGACGCAGCCAAAAACATTCAGTACTTC
J gene: TRBJ2-4
V gene: TRBV4-1
clone size: .
D gene: .

CDR3 protein: CASSEQGGGHTDTQYF
CDR3 DNA: TGTGCCAGCAGTGAACAGGGAGGGGGGCACACAGATACGCAGTATTTT
J gene: TRBJ2-3
V gene: TRBV25-1
clone size: .
D gene: .

CDR3 protein: CASSSRDRGGYGYTF
CDR3 DNA: TGTGCCAGCAGCTCCCGGGACAGGGGTGGCTATGGCTACACCTTC
J gene: TRBJ1-2
V gene: TRBV11-2
clone size: once
D gene: TRBD1

CDR3 protein: CASSFGQGVLYGYTF
CDR3 DNA: TGTGCCAGCAGTTTCGGACAGGGGGTCTTGTATGGCTACACCTTC
J gene: TRBJ1-2
V gene: TRBV28
clone size: .
D gene: TRBD1

CDR3 protein: CASSERGRTNTEAFF
CDR3 DNA: TGCGCCAGCAGTGAGAGGGGCAGGACGAACACTGAAGCTTTCTTT
J gene: TRBJ1-1
V gene: TRBV10-1
clone size: few
D gene: .

CDR3 protein: CASSEDRLTKPQHF
CDR3 DNA: TGCGCCAGCAGCGAAGACAGGCTCACAAAGCCCCAGCATTTT
J gene: TRBJ1-5
V gene: TRBV4-3
clone size: .
D gene: .

CDR3 protein: CASTILYEQYF
CDR3 DNA: TGTGCCAGCACGATTTTATACGAGCAGTACTTC
J gene: TRBJ2-7
V gene: TRBV6-5
clone size: .
D gene: .

CDR3 protein: CASSQVGTSGREETQYF
CDR3 DNA: TGCGCCAGCAGCCAAGTCGGGACTAGCGGGAGAGAAGAGACCCAGTACTTC
J gene: TRBJ2-5
V gene: TRBV4-3
clone size: .
D gene: TRBD2

CDR3 protein: CAGHRQGPPYEQYF
CDR3 DNA: TGTGCCGGCCACAGACAGGGCCCACCCTACGAGCAGTACTTC
J gene: TRBJ2-7
V gene: TRBV7-5
clone size: .
D gene: .

CDR3 protein: CARPGLAGVNEQFF
CDR3 DNA: TGTGCCAGGCCGGGACTAGCGGGAGTCAATGAGCAGTTCTTC
J gene: TRBJ2-1
V gene: TRBV19
clone size: .
D gene: TRBD2

CDR3 protein: CASSQDWREGGNEQFF
CDR3 DNA: TGTGCCAGCAGCCAAGATTGGCGGGAGGGAGGGAATGAGCAGTTCTTC
J gene: TRBJ2-1
V gene: TRBV4-2
clone size: .
D gene: TRBD2

CDR3 protein: CASSFPPRSYSYNEQFF
CDR3 DNA: TGTGCCAGCAGTTTCCCCCCGCGTAGTTACTCCTACAATGAGCAGTTCTTC
J gene: TRBJ2-1
V gene: TRBV28
clone size: .
D gene: .

CDR3 protein: CASSFGLAGGYNEQFF
CDR3 DNA: TGTGCCAGCAGTTTCGGACTAGCGGGAGGGTACAATGAGCAGTTCTTC
J gene: TRBJ2-1
V gene: TRBV28
clone size: .
D gene: TRBD2

CDR3 protein: CASSFTGGFETYEQYF
CDR3 DNA: TGTGCCAGCAGTTTTACGGGGGGATTTGAAACCTACGAGCAGTACTTC
J gene: TRBJ2-7
V gene: TRBV28
clone size: .
D gene: TRBD2

CDR3 protein: CASSPRTSGSLGEQFF
CDR3 DNA: TGTGCCAGCAGCCCCCGGACTAGCGGGAGCCTAGGCGAGCAGTTCTTC
J gene: TRBJ2-1
V gene: TRBV7-9
clone size: .
D gene: TRBD2

CDR3 protein: CASSPGGGRSRDTQYF
CDR3 DNA: TGTGCCAGCTCACCGGGGGGCGGGAGATCCAGAGATACGCAGTATTTT
J gene: TRBJ2-3
V gene: TRBV18
clone size: .
D gene: .

CDR3 protein: CASSFISGAGLAGELFF
CDR3 DNA: TGTGCCAGCAGCTTCATTAGCGGGGCTGGACTGGCCGGGGAGCTGTTTTTT
J gene: TRBJ2-2
V gene: TRBV11-3
clone size: .
D gene: TRBD2

CDR3 protein: CSATGEAFF
CDR3 DNA: TGCAGTGCAACAGGGGAAGCTTTCTTT
J gene: TRBJ1-1
V gene: TRBV20-1
clone size: .
D gene: .

CDR3 protein: CASSQEGALARSYNEQFF
CDR3 DNA: TGCGCCAGCAGCCAAGAGGGGGCACTAGCACGGTCCTACAATGAGCAGTTCTTC
J gene: TRBJ2-1
V gene: TRBV4-3
clone size: once
D gene: .

CDR3 protein: CASSYQKGFQRETQYF
CDR3 DNA: TGTGCCAGCAGTTACCAAAAGGGATTCCAAAGGGAGACCCAGTACTTC
J gene: TRBJ2-5
V gene: TRBV6-5
clone size: .
D gene: .

CDR3 protein: CATQPGQGPYEQYF
CDR3 DNA: TGTGCCACCCAACCGGGACAGGGTCCGTACGAGCAGTACTTC
J gene: TRBJ2-7
V gene: TRBV7-9
clone size: .
D gene: TRBD1

CDR3 protein: CASMGLQETQYF
CDR3 DNA: TGTGCCAGCATGGGTCTGCAAGAGACCCAGTACTTC
J gene: TRBJ2-5
V gene: TRBV27
clone size: few
D gene: .

CDR3 protein: CASSLGWRLAGGPETQYF
CDR3 DNA: TGTGCCAGCAGCTTAGGATGGAGACTAGCGGGAGGGCCGGAGACCCAGTACTTC
J gene: TRBJ2-5
V gene: TRBV7-2
clone size: .
D gene: TRBD2

CDR3 protein: CATADGGDGYTF
CDR3 DNA: TGTGCCACCGCAGATGGGGGTGATGGCTACACCTTC
J gene: TRBJ1-2
V gene: TRBV28
clone size: few
D gene: .

CDR3 protein: CASSPSSGRVSYEQYF
CDR3 DNA: TGTGCCAGCAGCCCGTCTAGCGGGAGGGTCTCCTACGAGCAGTACTTC
J gene: TRBJ2-7
V gene: TRBV28
clone size: .
D gene: TRBD2

CDR3 protein: CASDKGGVARVLYGYTF
CDR3 DNA: TGTGCCAGCGACAAAGGGGGAGTCGCAAGGGTCCTCTATGGCTACACCTTC
J gene: TRBJ1-2
V gene: TRBV28
clone size: .
D gene: .

CDR3 protein: CASSEDGSLPKIKQFF
CDR3 DNA: TGTGCCAGCAGCGAAGATGGCTCACTTCCGAAGATTAAGCAGTTCTTC
J gene: TRBJ2-1
V gene: TRBV14
clone size: .
D gene: .

CDR3 protein: CASSPYVGVGGTRAGCTGELFF
CDR3 DNA: TGTGCCAGCAGCCCATACGTGGGGGTCGGTGGAACACGAGCAGGATGCACCGGGGAGCTGTTTTTT
J gene: TRBJ2-2
V gene: TRBV7-3
clone size: .
D gene: .

CDR3 protein: CASNHRDRGKREVDEQYF
CDR3 DNA: TGTGCCAGCAATCACCGGGACAGGGGTAAGCGGGAGGTCGACGAGCAGTACTTC
J gene: TRBJ2-7
V gene: TRBV5-6
clone size: .
D gene: .

CDR3 protein: CASKRTGLSSYEQYF
CDR3 DNA: TGTGCCAGCAAACGTACAGGTCTTAGCTCCTACGAGCAGTACTTC
J gene: TRBJ2-7
V gene: TRBV11-2
clone size: .
D gene: .

CDR3 protein: CAIHRWGYYGYTF
CDR3 DNA: TGTGCCATCCACCGATGGGGGTACTATGGCTACACCTTC
J gene: TRBJ1-2
V gene: TRBV10-3
clone size: .
D gene: .